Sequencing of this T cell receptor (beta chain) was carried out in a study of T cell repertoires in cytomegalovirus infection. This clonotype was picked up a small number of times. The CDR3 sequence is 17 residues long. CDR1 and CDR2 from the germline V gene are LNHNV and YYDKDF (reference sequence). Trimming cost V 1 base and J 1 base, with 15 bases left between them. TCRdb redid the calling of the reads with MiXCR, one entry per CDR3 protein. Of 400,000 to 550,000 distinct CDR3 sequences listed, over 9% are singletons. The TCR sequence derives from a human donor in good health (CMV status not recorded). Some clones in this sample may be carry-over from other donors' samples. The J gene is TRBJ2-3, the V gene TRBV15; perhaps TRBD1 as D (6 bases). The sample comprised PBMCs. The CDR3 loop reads CATSRAYVDSGTDTQYF. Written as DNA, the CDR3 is TGTGCCACCAGCAGAGCGTATGTGGACAGCGGCACAGATACGCAGTATTTT.